This entry lists 21 T cell receptor beta chains sequenced from one sample in a study of T cells after yellow fever vaccination (dated by TCRdb to the late 2010s). The sample's treatment or condition label, decoded: live attenuated yellow fever vaccine strain. Libraries were constructed by 5' RACE. The sample was run on an Illumina HiSeq 2500. TCRdb reanalyzed the raw reads on its own, using fastp at Q25 for trimming and MiXCR for clone calling, and kept in-frame beta chains. Each entry is one CDR3 protein sequence, shown with its most common DNA and genes. The sample has about 180,000 distinct CDR3 sequences on record, approximately 6.2% of them singletons. The ten largest clones take up roughly 3% of the sample. This specimen was CD4+ T cells sorted from PBMCs, taken on the day of the first yellow fever vaccination. These receptors came from a man aged 18 to 30 who received the YFV17D yellow fever vaccine.

There are many counts of this clonotype. The chain has TRBV29-1 and TRBJ1-4; a weak D match, TRBD1 (5 bases). CDR3 length equals 12 residues. Deletions cut 4 bases from V and 7 bases from J, with 10 bases between. The germline V gene encodes CDR1 SQVTM and CDR2 ANQGSEA. CDR3 sequence reads: CSVGGRGEKLFF. The CDR3 nucleotides are TGCAGCGTTGGGGGAAGGGGTGAAAAACTGTTTTTT.

V gene TRBV10-3 combines with J gene TRBJ2-7; the D gene is possibly TRBD1 (6 bases). CDR3 length: 12 amino acids. Between the trimmed V and J ends, which lost 8 bases and 4 bases, there was a span of 12 bases. Germline assignment: CDR1 ENHRY and CDR2 SYGVKD. As DNA, the CDR3 is TGTGCCATCTCAGAAACAGGGTACGAGCAGTACGTC. Translated, it gives CAISETGYEQYV.

This clonotype was detected only a few times. This sequence joins TRBV6-2 or TRBV6-3 and TRBJ2-3, with 7 nucleotides matching TRBD1. V was clipped by 5 bases and J by 1 base; unmatched bases: 6. Germline CDR1 reads MNHEY; CDR2 reads SVGEGT. The CDR3 covers 15 residues. CDR3 bases: TGTGCCAGCAGTGGGACAGCGTTGGGCACAGATACGCAGTATTTT. Amino acids: CASSGTALGTDTQYF.

This clonotype was seen once. This rearrangement joins TRBV5-6 to TRBJ2-7; D not certain. CDR3 length: 13 residues. The germline gives CDR1 SGHDT, CDR2 YYEEEE. V was cut by 1 base and J by 4 bases, with 9 bases left in between. Here the CDR3 DNA reads TGTGCCAGCAGCTTGACATACTCTTACGAGCAGTACGTC. Protein: CASSLTYSYEQYV.

This clonotype came up a few times. The genes are TRBV7-2 and TRBJ2-7; 8 nucleotides align to TRBD1. Trimming at V came to 5 bases and at J to 3 bases, leaving 9 bases not matched to a gene. The CDR3 has 15 residues. Germline CDR1 reads SGHTA; CDR2 reads FQGNSA. CDR3 sequence reads: CASSPTGEPLYEQYF. The CDR3 DNA reads TGTGCCAGCAGCCCGACAGGGGAACCCCTCTACGAGCAGTACTTC.

The chain carries TRBV7-8 and TRBJ1-6; D possibly corresponds to TRBD1 (6 bases). CDR1 and CDR2 from the germline V gene are SGHVS and FQNEAQ. The CDR3 extends over 16 amino acids. V lost 5 bases, J lost 5 bases, and 16 bases lay in between. CDR3 nucleotide sequence: TGTGCCAGCAGCCAATACGGGACAAAGAATAATTCACCCCTCCACTTT. It codes for CASSQYGTKNNSPLHF.

The sample holds many counts of this clonotype. The chain carries TRBV3-1 and TRBJ1-1; D not resolved. V shed 4 bases and J shed 4 bases, with 10 bases lying between them. The germline V gene encodes CDR1 LGHDT and CDR2 YNNKEL (reference sequence). The CDR3 runs 13 residues. The CDR3: CASSPFGVTEAFF. The CDR3 region has the DNA TGTGCCAGCAGCCCCTTCGGGGTCACTGAAGCTTTCTTT.

This clonotype was seen many times. The genes are TRBV6-2 or TRBV6-3 and TRBJ2-3; the D gene is possibly TRBD2 (6 bases). The V gene lost 5 bases and the J gene lost 6 bases, with 15 bases spanning the gap. Per germline, CDR1 MNHEY and CDR2 SVGEGT. This CDR3 contains 14 residues. Written as DNA, the CDR3 is TGTGCCAGCAGTCACCGGGACTGGTGGGATACGCAGTATTTT. Translated, it gives CASSHRDWWDTQYF.

This clonotype came up many times. V is TRBV5-1 and J is TRBJ2-5, with D tentatively TRBD2 (5 bases). CDR1 and CDR2 (germline): SGHRS, YFSETQ. The CDR3 has 16 residues. Trimming shortened V by 5 bases and J by 1 base, and 18 bases separated the two germline ends. The CDR3 reads CASRIGNESPQETQYF. The CDR3 region has the DNA TGCGCCAGCAGAATCGGGAACGAAAGCCCCCAAGAGACCCAGTACTTC.

The V and J genes are TRBV9 and TRBJ2-3, with 15 bases identical to TRBD2. Germline lookup yields CDR1 SGDLS and CDR2 YYNGEE. J lost 0 bases, V lost 1 base, and 15 bases had no gene match. The CDR3 contains 22 residues. CDR3 bases: TGTGCCAGCAGCGTACGGCCCGGACTAGCGGGGGGGCGTCCGCTTAGCACAGATACGCAGTATTTT. As protein: CASSVRPGLAGGRPLSTDTQYF.

This clonotype was seen a handful of times. The rearrangement uses TRBV18 and TRBJ2-6; no definite D call. The V gene lost 6 bases and the J gene lost 4 bases, with 13 bases spanning the gap. CDR1 KGHSH and CDR2 LQKENI come from the germline V gene. The CDR3 is 15 amino acids. The CDR3 loop reads CASSQASGGANVLTF. As DNA, the CDR3 is TGTGCCAGCTCCCAAGCGAGTGGGGGGGCCAACGTCCTGACTTTC.

This clonotype was seen at least ten times. The CDR3 DNA reads TGCGCCAGCAGCTTGGAGGCAGGGAGCACTGAAGCTTTCTTT. Translating it yields CASSLEAGSTEAFF. The chain carries TRBV5-1 and TRBJ1-1; D might be TRBD1 (5 bases). The CDR3 runs 14 residues. The V end lost 0 bases, the J end lost 4 bases, and 10 bases lay between the germline ends. Germline V gene sequence: CDR1 SGHRS, CDR2 YFSETQ.

Notes on this clonotype: A much more abundant neighbour one base away suggests this may be a read error. The chain has TRBV20-1 and TRBJ2-1; D unclear. The CDR3 has 13 amino acids. The germline V gene encodes CDR1 DFQATT and CDR2 SNEGSKA (reference sequence). V lost 8 bases to trimming and J lost 0 bases, with 11 bases between them. This CDR3 reads CSSDESSYNEQFF. The DNA of the CDR3 is TGCAGTTCAGACGAGAGCTCCTACAATGAGCAGTTCTTC.

This clonotype was found many times. The chain recombines TRBV12-3 or TRBV12-4 with TRBJ2-3, with D uncertain. Trimming shortened V by 3 bases and J by 0 bases, and 10 bases separated the two germline ends. The CDR3 extends over 15 amino acids. CDR3 amino acids: CASSFDTTSTDTQYF. DNA for the CDR3: TGTGCCAGCAGTTTTGATACGACTAGCACAGATACGCAGTATTTT.

A few counts support this clonotype. The gene calls are TRBV2 and TRBJ2-5; 8 bases are shared with TRBD2. In germline, CDR1 is SNHLY, CDR2 FYNNEI. The V segment lost 11 bases and the J segment 0 bases; nucleotides outside the gene matches: 5. The CDR3 sequence is 13 residues long. CDR3 DNA sequence: TGTGCCTCCCGGACTAGCAACCAAGAGACCCAGTACTTC. The encoded protein is CASRTSNQETQYF.

This clonotype was observed many times. This chain uses TRBV27 with TRBJ1-3; 10 nucleotides agree with TRBD1. CDR3 size: 15 residues. The junction had 0 bases not matched to a gene; V was cut back by 2 bases and J by 2 bases. CDR1 is MNHEY and CDR2 is SMNVEV in the germline V gene (reference sequence). The DNA for the CDR3 is TGTGCCAGCAGTTTAGGACAGGGGGCTGGAAACACCATATATTTT. Encoded protein: CASSLGQGAGNTIYF.

This clonotype was observed many times. This sequence joins TRBV29-1 and TRBJ1-1, with D unclear. Trimming removed 3 bases from V and 10 bases from J, with 9 bases in between. Germline values: CDR1 SQVTM, CDR2 ANQGSEA. This CDR3 comprises 10 residues. As DNA, the CDR3 is TGCAGCGTTGAGCCGGCGGCAGCTTTCTTT. Translated: CSVEPAAAFF.

J is TRBJ2-3 and V is TRBV12-3 or TRBV12-4; D might be TRBD1 (6 bases). V was trimmed by 8 bases and J by 2 bases, leaving 20 bases between them. The CDR3 consists of 16 residues. The CDR3 coding sequence is TGTGCCAGCGGTGAGCAAGACAGGTCATTCACAGATACGCAGTATTTT. Protein product: CASGEQDRSFTDTQYF.

This clonotype appeared a few times. The genes are TRBV5-1 and TRBJ2-3; D call uncertain. The length of the CDR3 is 15 residues. V was cut by 4 bases and J by 0 bases, with 12 bases left in between. Per the germline V gene, CDR1 is SGHRS and CDR2 is YFSETQ. The CDR3 bases are TGCGCCAGCAGCCCTATGGTTGCTAGCACAGATACGCAGTATTTT. As protein: CASSPMVASTDTQYF.

This clonotype came up a few times. The chain uses TRBV6-5 and TRBJ2-1, with a weak D call TRBD2 (6 bases). Germline V gene data show CDR1 as MNHEY and CDR2 as SVGAGI. The CDR3 runs to 18 residues. The ends were cut back, 1 base at V and 0 bases at J, with 16 bases in the middle. The CDR3 is CASSYLRGLSSSYNEQFF. The DNA of the CDR3 is TGTGCCAGCAGTTACTTGCGGGGCCTCTCTAGCTCCTACAATGAGCAGTTCTTC.

This clonotype was seen ten or more times. This CDR3 reads CASSLEGSNQPQHF. The CDR3 bases are TGTGCCAGCAGTTTGGAAGGAAGCAATCAGCCCCAGCATTTT. The chain carries TRBV12-3 or TRBV12-4 and TRBJ1-5; the D is unclear. The V gene lost 3 bases and the J gene lost 1 base, with 7 bases spanning the gap. The CDR3 is 14 amino acids.